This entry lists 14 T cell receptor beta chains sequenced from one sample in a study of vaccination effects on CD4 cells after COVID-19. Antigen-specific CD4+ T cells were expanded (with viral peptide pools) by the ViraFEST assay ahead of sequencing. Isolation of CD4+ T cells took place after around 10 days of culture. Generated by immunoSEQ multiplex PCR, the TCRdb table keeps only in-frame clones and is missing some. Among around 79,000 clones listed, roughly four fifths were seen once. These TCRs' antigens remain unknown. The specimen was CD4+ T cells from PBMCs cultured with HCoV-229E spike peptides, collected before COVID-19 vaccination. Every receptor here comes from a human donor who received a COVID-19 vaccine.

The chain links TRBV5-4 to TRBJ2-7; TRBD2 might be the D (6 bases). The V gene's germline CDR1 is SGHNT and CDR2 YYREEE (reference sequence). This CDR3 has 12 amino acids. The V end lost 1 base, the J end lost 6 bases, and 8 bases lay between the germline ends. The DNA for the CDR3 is TGTGCCAGCAGCTTGCCCGGGGGCGAGCAGTACGTC. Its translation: CASSLPGGEQYV.

CDR3 bases: TGTGCCAGCAGCCATAATAGCAATCAGCCCCAGCATTTT. Encoded protein: CASSHNSNQPQHF. J is TRBJ1-5 and V is TRBV7-9; no clear D gene. The CDR3 runs 13 residues. Germline V lookup: CDR1 SEHNR, CDR2 FQNEAQ (reference sequence). Trimming cost V 5 bases and J 0 bases, with 5 bases left between them.

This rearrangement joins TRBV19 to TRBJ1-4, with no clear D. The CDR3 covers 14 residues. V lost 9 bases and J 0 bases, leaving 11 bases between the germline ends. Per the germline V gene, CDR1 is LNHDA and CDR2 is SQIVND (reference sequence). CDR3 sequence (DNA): TGTGCCAGCCGCTCAGGAGCAACTAATGAAAAACTGTTTTTT. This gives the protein CASRSGATNEKLFF. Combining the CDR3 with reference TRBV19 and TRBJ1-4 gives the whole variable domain DGGITQSPKYLFRKEGQNVTLSCEQNLNHDAMYWYRQDPGQGLRLIYYSQIVNDFQKGDIAEGYSVSREKKESFPLTVTSAQKNPTAFYLCASRSGATNEKLFFGSGTQLSVL.

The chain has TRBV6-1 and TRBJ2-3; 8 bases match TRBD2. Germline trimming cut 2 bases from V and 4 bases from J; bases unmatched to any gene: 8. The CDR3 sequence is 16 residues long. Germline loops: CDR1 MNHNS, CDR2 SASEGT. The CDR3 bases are TGTGCCAGCAGTGAATACGCGGGGGGTGTCCCAGATACGCAGTATTTT. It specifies CASSEYAGGVPDTQYF.

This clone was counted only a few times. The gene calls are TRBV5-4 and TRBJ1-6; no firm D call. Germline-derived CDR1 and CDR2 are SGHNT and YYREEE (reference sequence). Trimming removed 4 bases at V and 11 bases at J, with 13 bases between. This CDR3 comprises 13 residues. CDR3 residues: CASSPEAAAPLHF. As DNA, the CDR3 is TGTGCCAGCAGCCCGGAGGCTGCGGCACCCCTCCACTTT.

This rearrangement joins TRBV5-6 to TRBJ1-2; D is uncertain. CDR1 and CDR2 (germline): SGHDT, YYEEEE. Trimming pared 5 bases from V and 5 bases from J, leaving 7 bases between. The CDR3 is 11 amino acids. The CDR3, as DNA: TGTGCCAGCAGAGGCCCGTATGGCTACACCTTC. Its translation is CASRGPYGYTF.

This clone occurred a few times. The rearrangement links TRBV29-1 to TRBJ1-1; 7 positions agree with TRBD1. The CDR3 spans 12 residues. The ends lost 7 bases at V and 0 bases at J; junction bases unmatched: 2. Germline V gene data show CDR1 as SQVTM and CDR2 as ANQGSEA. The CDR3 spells CSAGQVNTEAFF. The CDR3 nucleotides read TGCAGCGCTGGACAGGTGAACACTGAAGCTTTCTTT.

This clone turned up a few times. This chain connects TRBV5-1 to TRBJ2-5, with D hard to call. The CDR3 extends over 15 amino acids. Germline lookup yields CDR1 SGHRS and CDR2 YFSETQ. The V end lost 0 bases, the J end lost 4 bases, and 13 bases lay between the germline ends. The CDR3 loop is CASSLVSAPAETQYF. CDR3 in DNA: TGCGCCAGCAGCTTGGTGTCCGCACCCGCAGAGACCCAGTACTTC.

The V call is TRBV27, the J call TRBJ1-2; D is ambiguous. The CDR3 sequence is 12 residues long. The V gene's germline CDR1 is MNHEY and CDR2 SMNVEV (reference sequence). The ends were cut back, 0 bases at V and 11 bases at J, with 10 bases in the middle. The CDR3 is CASSLSGRRYTF. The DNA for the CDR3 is TGTGCCAGCAGTTTATCTGGGAGAAGATACACCTTC.

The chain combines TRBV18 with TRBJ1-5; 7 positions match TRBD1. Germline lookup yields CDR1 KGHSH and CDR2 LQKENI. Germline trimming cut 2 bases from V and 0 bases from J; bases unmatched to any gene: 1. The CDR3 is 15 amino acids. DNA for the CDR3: TGTGCCAGCTCACCAGGGACAGCTAGCAATCAGCCCCAGCATTTT. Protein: CASSPGTASNQPQHF.

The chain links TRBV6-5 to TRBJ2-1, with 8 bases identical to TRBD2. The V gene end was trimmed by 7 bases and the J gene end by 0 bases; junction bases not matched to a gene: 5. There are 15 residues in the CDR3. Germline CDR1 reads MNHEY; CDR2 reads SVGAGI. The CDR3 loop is CASMAGGYSYNEQFF. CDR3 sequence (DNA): TGTGCCAGCATGGCGGGGGGCTACTCCTACAATGAGCAGTTCTTC.

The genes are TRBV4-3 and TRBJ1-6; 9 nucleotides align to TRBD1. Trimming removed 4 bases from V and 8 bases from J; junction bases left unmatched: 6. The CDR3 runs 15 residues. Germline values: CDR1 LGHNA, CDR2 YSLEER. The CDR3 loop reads CASSRTGGKDSPLHF. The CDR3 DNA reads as TGCGCCAGCAGCCGCACAGGGGGCAAGGATTCACCCCTCCACTTT.

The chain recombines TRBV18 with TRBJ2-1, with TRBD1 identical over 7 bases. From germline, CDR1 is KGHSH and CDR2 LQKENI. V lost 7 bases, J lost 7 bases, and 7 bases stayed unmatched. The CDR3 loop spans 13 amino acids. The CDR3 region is CASFDRAGNEQFF. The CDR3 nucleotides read TGTGCCAGCTTCGACAGGGCTGGGAATGAGCAGTTCTTC.

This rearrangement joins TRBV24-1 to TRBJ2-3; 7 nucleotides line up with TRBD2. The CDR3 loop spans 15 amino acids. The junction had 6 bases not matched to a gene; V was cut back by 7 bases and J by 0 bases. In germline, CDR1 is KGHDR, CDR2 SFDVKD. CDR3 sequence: CATSPAGVSTDTQYF. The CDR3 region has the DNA TGTGCCACCAGCCCCGCGGGGGTTAGCACAGATACGCAGTATTTT.